Listed here are 3 T cell receptor beta chains from one sample, sequenced in a study of T cell responses to AZD1222 COVID-19 vaccine (dated by TCRdb to the early 2020s). Library preparation used the immunoSEQ multiplex PCR assay. TCRdb retrieved this table from immuneACCESS and kept in-frame rearrangements only. Not all clones are present; in checked studies, unresolved V genes account for under half, and no reason is known for the remainder. Counted in this sample were roughly 70,000 clones; about 90% of them appeared once. Roughly 17% of the sample is held by the ten biggest clonotypes. The time point tag for this specimen amounts to: baseline before first vaccination. This specimen was peripheral blood, taken on day 0 of AZD1222 vaccination. Receptor source: an adult in good health.

This sequence joins TRBV7-6 and TRBJ2-3, with a tentative D call TRBD2 (6 bases). V lost 0 bases to trimming and J lost 6 bases, with 22 bases between them. Germline V CDR1 and CDR2: SGHVS, FNYEAQ. The CDR3 runs to 18 residues. The CDR3 DNA reads as TGTGCCAGCAGCTTAGCGGGGGGAGTACGGACCGGTATTGATACGCAGTATTTT. Translated: CASSLAGGVRTGIDTQYF.

The chain employs TRBV4-3 and TRBJ2-2, with D hard to call. From germline, CDR1 is LGHNA and CDR2 YSLEER. V was trimmed by 0 bases and J by 1 base, leaving 6 bases between them. This CDR3 has 15 residues. CDR3 loop: CASSQDARNTGELFF. CDR3 coding DNA: TGCGCCAGCAGCCAAGACGCACGGAACACCGGGGAGCTGTTTTTT.

The rearrangement links TRBV7-6 to TRBJ2-2, with TRBD1 matching over 11 bases. Germline trimming cut 1 base from V and 3 bases from J; bases unmatched to any gene: 1. CDR3 size: 16 residues. Germline V gene data show CDR1 as SGHVS and CDR2 as FNYEAQ. CDR3 DNA sequence: TGTGCCAGCAGCTTAGGGACAGGGGGCGACACCGGGGAGCTGTTTTTT. Translated, it gives CASSLGTGGDTGELFF. The whole variable domain, filled in from reference TRBV7-6 and TRBJ2-2, reads GAGVSQSPRYKVTKRGQDVALRCDPISGHVSLYWYRQALGQGPEFLTYFNYEAQQDKSGLPNDRFSAERPEGSISTLTIQRTEQRDSAMYRCASSLGTGGDTGELFFGEGSRLTVL.